This entry describes one T cell receptor beta chain. Its target is unknown. In TCRdb, the 5' RACE reads were re-called with MiXCR into one record per CDR3 protein. The sample lists hundreds of thousands of distinct CDR3 sequences, about 20% seen once, with around 7.7% in the top ten. This specimen belongs to a study of T-cell memory formation after mild COVID-19. Study-level information: Clustering of TCRs was largely donor specific. General study results and limits: CD4+ clones that contracted lay mainly in CM and EM; CD8+ ones lay in EMRA.

CDR1 is MNHNY and CDR2 is SVGAGI in the germline V gene (reference sequence). V lost 7 bases and J 0 bases, leaving 18 bases between the germline ends. This CDR3 spans 16 amino acids. Sample: PBMCs or a T cell subset sorted from them (not recorded which). The chain joins TRBV6-6 to TRBJ1-1; possible D gene TRBD1, 5 bases. The clonotype was recovered from an adult woman who had mild COVID-19 (a few samples of this study predate the infection). Cell type and time point are not known. The CDR3 DNA follows: TGTGCCAGCAAGGACACGTTTTCTAGCATGAACACTGAAGCTTTCTTT. This encodes CASKDTFSSMNTEAFF.